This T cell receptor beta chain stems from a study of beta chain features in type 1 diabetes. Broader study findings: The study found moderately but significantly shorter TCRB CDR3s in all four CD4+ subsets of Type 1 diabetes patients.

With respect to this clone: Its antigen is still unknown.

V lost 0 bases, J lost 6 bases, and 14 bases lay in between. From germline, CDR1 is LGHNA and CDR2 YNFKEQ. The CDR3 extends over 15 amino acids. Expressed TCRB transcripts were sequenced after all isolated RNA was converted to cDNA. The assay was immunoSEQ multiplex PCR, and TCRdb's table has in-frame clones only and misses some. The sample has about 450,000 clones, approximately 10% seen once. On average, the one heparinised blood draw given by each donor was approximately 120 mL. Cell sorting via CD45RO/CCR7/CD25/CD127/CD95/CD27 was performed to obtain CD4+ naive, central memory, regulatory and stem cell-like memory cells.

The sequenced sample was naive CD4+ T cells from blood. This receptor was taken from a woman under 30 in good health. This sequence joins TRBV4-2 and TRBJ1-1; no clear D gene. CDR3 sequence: CASSQDQGRLAEAFF. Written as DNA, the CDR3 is TGTGCCAGCAGCCAAGATCAAGGCCGCTTGGCTGAAGCTTTCTTT.